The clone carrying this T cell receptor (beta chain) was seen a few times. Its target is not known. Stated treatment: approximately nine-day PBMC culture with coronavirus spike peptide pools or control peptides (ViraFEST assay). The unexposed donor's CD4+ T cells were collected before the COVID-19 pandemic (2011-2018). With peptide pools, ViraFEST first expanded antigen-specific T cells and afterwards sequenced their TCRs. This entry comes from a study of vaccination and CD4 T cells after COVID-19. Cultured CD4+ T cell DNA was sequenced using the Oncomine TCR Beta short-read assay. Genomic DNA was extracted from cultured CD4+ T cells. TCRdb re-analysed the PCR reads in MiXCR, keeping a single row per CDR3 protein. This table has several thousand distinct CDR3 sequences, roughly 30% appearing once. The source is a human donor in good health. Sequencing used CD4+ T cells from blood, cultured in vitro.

The CDR3 protein is CASSLAILGDTQYF. The CDR3 nucleotides are TGTGCCAGCAGCTTAGCGATACTGGGGGATACGCAGTATTTT. This chain links TRBV7-9 with TRBJ2-3; D is unresolved. V shed 0 bases and J shed 6 bases, with 10 bases lying between them. CDR1 SEHNR and CDR2 FQNEAQ come from the germline V gene (reference sequence). The CDR3 is 14 residues long.